The source of this TCR beta chain is a study of T-cell reconstitution after alpha-beta-depleted transplantation in children. Trimming removed 4 bases from V and 0 bases from J, with 16 bases in between. Looked up from germline, CDR1 is SGHDT and CDR2 is YYEEEE. The CDR3 is 16 residues long. The TCRbeta library was prepared with unique molecular identifiers. A single record per CDR3 protein comes from TCRdb applying MiXCR to the PCR reads. Among approximately 1,000,000 distinct CDR3 sequences listed, around 30% were seen once. Study-level points and caveats: Counts and diversity of T cells one year after transplant came mostly from newly produced T cells.

Points on this clonotype: Antigen: not known.

This sequence was found in a boy in the first two years of life who had a stem cell transplant for SCID, so the T cells may come from the graft donor. The chain employs TRBV5-6 and TRBJ1-1; D remains ambiguous. This material consisted of PBMCs, mostly from graft donor cells, taken 360 days after TCRalphabeta/CD19-depleted stem cell transplant. CDR3 sequence reads: CASSIQEVDLNTEAFF. The CDR3 DNA reads as TGTGCCAGCAGCATCCAGGAGGTGGATCTGAACACTGAAGCTTTCTTT. The full variable domain, completed using reference TRBV5-6 and TRBJ1-1, is DAGVTQSPTHLIKTRGQQVTLRCSPKSGHDTVSWYQQALGQGPQFIFQYYEEEERQRGNFPDRFSGHQFPNYSSELNVNALLLGDSALYLCASSIQEVDLNTEAFFGQGTRLTVV.